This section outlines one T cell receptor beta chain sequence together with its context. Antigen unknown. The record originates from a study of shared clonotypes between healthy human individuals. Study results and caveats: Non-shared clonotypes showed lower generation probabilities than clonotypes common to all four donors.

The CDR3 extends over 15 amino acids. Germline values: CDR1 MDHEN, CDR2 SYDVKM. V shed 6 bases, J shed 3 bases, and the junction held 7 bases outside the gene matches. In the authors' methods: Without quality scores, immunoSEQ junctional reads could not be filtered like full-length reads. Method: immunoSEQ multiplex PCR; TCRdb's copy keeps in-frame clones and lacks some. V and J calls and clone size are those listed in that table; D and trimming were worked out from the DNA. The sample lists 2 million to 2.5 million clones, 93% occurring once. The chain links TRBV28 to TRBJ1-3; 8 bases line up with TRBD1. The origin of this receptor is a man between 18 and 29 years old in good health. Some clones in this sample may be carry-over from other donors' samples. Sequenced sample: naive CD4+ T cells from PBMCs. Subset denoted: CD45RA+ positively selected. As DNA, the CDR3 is TGTGCCAGCAGCCCTCAGGGGGCCTATGGAAACACCATATATTTT. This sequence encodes CASSPQGAYGNTIYF.